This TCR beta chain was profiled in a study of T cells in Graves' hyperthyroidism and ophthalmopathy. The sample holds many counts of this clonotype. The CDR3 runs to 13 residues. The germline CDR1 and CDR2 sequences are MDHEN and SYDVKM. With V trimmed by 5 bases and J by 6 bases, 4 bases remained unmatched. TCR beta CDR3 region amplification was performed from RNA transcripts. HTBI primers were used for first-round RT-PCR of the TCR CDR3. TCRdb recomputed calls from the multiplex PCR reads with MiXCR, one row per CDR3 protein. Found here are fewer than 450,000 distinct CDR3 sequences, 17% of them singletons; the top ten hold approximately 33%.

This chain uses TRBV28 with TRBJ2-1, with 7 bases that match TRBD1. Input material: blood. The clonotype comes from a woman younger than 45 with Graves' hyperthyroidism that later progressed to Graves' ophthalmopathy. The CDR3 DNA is TGTGCCAGCAGTACGGCAGGGGGCAATGAGCAGTTCTTC. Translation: CASSTAGGNEQFF.